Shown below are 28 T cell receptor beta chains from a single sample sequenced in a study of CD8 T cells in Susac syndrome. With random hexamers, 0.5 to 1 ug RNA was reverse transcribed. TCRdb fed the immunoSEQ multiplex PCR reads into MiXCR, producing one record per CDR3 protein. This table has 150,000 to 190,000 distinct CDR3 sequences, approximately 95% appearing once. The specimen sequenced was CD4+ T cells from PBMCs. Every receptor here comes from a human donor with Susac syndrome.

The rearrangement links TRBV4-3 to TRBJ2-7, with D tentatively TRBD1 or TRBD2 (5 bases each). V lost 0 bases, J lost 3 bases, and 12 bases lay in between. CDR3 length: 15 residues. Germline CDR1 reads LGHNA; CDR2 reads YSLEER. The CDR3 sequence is CASSQDGDGYYEQYF. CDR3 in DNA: TGCGCCAGCAGCCAAGATGGGGACGGGTACTACGAGCAGTACTTC.

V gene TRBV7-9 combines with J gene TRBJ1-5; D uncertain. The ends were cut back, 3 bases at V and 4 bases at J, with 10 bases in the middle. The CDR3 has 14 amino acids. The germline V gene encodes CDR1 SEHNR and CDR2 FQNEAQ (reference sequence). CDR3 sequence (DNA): TGTGCCAGCAGCTTCATCAATTCGAATCAGCCCCAGCATTTT. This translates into CASSFINSNQPQHF.

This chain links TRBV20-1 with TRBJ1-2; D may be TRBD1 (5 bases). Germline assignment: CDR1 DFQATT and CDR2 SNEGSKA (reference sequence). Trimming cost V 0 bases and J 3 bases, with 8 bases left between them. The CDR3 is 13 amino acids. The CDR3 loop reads CSARDGGDYGYTF. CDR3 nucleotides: TGCAGTGCTAGAGATGGGGGAGACTATGGCTACACCTTC.

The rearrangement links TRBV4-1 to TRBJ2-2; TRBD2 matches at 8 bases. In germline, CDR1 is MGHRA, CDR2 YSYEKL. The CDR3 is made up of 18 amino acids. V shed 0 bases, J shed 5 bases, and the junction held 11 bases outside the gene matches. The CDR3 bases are TGCGCCAGCAGCCAAGATGGGGCGGGGGGAAAGAAGACCGGGGAGCTGTTTTTT. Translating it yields CASSQDGAGGKKTGELFF.

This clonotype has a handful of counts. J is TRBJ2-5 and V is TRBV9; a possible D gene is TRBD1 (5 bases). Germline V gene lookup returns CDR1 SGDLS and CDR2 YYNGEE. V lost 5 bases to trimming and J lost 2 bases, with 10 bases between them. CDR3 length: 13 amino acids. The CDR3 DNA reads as TGTGCCAGCAGTGTTGGACAACAAGAGACCCAGTACTTC. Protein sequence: CASSVGQQETQYF.

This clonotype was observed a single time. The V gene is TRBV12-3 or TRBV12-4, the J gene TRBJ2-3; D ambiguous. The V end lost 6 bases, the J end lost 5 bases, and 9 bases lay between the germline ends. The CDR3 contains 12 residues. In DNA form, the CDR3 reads TGTGCCAGCAGAGGCCCGATAGATACGCAGTATTTT. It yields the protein CASRGPIDTQYF.

CDR3 protein: CSASWRGENEQFF. The CDR3 DNA is TGCAGTGCTAGTTGGCGGGGGGAGAATGAGCAGTTCTTC. The V call is TRBV20-1, the J call TRBJ2-1; 8 bases agree with TRBD2. There are 13 residues in the CDR3. The junction had 5 bases not matched to a gene; V was cut back by 3 bases and J by 7 bases. Germline CDR1 is DFQATT and CDR2 is SNEGSKA (reference sequence).

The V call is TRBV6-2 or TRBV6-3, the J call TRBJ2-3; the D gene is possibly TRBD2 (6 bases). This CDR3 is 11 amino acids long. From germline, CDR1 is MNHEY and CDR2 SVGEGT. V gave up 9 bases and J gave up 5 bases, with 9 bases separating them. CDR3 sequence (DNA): TGTGCCAGTCAAGCGGGAGATACGCAGTATTTT. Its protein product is CASQAGDTQYF.

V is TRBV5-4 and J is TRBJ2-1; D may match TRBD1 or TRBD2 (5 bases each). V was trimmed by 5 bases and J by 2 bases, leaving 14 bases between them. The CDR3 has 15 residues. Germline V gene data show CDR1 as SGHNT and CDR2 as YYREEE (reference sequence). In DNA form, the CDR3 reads TGTGCCAGCAGGGGGCTTGAGGGACCCTACAATGAGCAGTTCTTC. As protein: CASRGLEGPYNEQFF.

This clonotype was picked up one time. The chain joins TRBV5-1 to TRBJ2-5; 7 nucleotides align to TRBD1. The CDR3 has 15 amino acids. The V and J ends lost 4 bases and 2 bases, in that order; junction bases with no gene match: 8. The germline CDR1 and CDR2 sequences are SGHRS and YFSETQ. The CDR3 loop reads CASSPGTVNQETQYF. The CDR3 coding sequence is TGCGCCAGCAGCCCTGGGACAGTTAATCAAGAGACCCAGTACTTC.

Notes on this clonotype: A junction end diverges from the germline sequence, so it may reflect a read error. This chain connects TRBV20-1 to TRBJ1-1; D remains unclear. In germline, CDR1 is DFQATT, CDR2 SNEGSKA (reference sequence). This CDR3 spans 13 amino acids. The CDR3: CSAPRDMNTEVFF. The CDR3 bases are TGCAGTGCCCCGAGAGACATGAACACTGAAGTTTTCTTT.

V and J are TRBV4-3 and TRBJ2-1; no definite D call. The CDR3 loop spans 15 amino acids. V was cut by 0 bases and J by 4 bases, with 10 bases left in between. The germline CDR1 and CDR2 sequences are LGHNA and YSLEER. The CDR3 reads CASSQEAQHYNEQFF. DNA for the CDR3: TGCGCCAGCAGCCAAGAAGCACAGCATTACAATGAGCAGTTCTTC.

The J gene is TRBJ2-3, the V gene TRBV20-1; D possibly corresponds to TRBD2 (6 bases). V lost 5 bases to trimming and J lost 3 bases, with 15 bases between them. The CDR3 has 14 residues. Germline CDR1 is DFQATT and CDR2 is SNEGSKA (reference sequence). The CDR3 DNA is TGCAGTGCTGCGGTGGGGGGAGGAACAGATACGCAGTATTTT. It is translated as CSAAVGGGTDTQYF.

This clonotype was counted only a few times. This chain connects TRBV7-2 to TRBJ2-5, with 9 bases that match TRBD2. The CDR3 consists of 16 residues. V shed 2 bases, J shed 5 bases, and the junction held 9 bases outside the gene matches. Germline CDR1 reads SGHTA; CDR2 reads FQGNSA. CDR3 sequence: CASSLFAGGLWETQYF. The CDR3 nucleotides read TGTGCCAGCAGCTTATTTGCGGGGGGGCTGTGGGAGACCCAGTACTTC. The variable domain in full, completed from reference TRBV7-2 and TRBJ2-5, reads GAGVSQSPSNKVTEKGKDVELRCDPISGHTALYWYRQSLGQGLEFLIYFQGNSAPDKSGLPSDRFSAERTGGSVSTLTIQRTQQEDSAVYLCASSLFAGGLWETQYFGPGTRLLVL.

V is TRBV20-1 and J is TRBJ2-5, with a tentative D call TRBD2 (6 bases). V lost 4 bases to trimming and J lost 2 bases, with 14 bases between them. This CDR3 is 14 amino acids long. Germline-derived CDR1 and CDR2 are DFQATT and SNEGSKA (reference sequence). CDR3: CSATPAGVQETQYF. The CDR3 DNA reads TGCAGTGCTACCCCAGCGGGTGTTCAAGAGACCCAGTACTTC.

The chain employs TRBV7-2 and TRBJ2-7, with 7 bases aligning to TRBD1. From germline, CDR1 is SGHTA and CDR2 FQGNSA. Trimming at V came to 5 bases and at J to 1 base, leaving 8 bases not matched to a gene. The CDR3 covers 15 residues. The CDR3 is CASSTARDRSYEQYF. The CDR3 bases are TGTGCCAGCAGCACCGCCCGGGACAGATCCTACGAGCAGTACTTC. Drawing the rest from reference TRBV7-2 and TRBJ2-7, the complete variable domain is GAGVSQSPSNKVTEKGKDVELRCDPISGHTALYWYRQSLGQGLEFLIYFQGNSAPDKSGLPSDRFSAERTGGSVSTLTIQRTQQEDSAVYLCASSTARDRSYEQYFGPGTRLTVT.

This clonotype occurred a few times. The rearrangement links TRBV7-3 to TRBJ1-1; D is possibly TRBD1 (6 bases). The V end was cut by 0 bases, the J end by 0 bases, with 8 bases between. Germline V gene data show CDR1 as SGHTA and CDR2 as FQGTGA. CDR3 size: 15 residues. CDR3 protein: CASSLTGGMNTEAFF. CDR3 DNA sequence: TGTGCCAGCAGCTTAACAGGGGGGATGAACACTGAAGCTTTCTTT.

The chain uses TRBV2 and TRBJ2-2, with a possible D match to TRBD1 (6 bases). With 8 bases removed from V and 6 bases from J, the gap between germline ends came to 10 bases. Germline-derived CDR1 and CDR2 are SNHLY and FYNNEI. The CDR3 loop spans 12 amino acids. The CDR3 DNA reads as TGTGCCAGCGCCAGGGGCGCCGGGGAGCTGTTTTTT. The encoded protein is CASARGAGELFF.

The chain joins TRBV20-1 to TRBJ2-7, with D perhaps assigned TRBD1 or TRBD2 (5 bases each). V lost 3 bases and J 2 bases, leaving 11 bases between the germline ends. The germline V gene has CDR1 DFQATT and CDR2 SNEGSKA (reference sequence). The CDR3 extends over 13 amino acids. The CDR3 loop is CSASSGGAYEQYF. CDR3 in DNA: TGCAGTGCTAGTTCTGGGGGTGCCTACGAGCAGTACTTC.

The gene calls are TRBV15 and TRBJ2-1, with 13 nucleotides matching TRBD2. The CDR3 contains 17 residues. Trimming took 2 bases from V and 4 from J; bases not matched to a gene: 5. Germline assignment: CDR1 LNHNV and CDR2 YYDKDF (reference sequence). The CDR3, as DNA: TGTGCCACCAGCAGACGACTAGCGGGGGGCCAATACAATGAGCAGTTCTTC. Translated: CATSRRLAGGQYNEQFF.

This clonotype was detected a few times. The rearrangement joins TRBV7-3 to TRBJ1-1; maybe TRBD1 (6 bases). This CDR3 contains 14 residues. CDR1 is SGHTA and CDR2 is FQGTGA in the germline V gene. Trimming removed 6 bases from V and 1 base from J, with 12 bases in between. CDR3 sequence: CASSSGQPNTEAFF. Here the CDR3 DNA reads TGTGCCAGCAGTTCTGGACAGCCGAACACTGAAGCTTTCTTT.

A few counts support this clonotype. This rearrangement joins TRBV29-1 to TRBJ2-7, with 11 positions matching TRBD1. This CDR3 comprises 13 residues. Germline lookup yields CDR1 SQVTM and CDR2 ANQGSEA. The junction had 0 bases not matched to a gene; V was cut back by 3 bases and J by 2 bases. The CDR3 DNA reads TGCAGCGTTGAGGGACAGGGGGCCTACGAGCAGTACTTC. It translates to CSVEGQGAYEQYF.

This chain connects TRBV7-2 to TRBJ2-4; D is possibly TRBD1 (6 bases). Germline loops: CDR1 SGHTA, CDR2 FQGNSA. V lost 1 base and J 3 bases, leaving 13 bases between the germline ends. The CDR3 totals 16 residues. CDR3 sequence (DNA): TGTGCCAGCAGCTTAGGGCAGGGGTTTGGCAAAAACATTCAGTACTTC. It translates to CASSLGQGFGKNIQYF.

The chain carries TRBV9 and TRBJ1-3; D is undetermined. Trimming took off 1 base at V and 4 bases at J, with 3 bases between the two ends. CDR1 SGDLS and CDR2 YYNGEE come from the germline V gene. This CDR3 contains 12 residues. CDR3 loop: CASSVQGNTIYF. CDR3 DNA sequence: TGTGCCAGCAGCGTACAGGGAAACACCATATATTTT.

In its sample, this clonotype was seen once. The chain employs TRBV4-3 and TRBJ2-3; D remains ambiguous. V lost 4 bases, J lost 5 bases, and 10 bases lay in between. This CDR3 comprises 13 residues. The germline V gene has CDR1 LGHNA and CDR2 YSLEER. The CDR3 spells CASSLLFQDTQYF. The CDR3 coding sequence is TGCGCCAGCAGCCTCCTATTCCAAGATACGCAGTATTTT.

The CDR3 loop reads CASSSGGSTEAFF. Written as DNA, the CDR3 is TGTGCCAGCAGTTCGGGGGGGAGCACTGAAGCTTTCTTT. The chain uses TRBV12-3 or TRBV12-4 and TRBJ1-1, with D possibly TRBD1 on 5 matching bases. CDR3 length: 13 amino acids. Trimming took off 4 bases at V and 4 bases at J, with 10 bases between the two ends.

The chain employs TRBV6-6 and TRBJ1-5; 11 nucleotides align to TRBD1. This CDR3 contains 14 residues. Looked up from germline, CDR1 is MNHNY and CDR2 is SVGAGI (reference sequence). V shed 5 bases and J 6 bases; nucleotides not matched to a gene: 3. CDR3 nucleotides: TGTGCCAGCAGTGGACAGGGGGCAATTCAGCCCCAGCATTTT. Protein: CASSGQGAIQPQHF.

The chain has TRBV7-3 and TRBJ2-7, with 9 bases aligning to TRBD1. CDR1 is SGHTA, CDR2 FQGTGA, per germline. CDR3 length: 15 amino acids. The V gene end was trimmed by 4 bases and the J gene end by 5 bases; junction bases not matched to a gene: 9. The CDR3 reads CASSYSGTGMDEQYF. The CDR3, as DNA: TGTGCCAGCAGCTACTCCGGGACAGGGATGGACGAGCAGTACTTC.